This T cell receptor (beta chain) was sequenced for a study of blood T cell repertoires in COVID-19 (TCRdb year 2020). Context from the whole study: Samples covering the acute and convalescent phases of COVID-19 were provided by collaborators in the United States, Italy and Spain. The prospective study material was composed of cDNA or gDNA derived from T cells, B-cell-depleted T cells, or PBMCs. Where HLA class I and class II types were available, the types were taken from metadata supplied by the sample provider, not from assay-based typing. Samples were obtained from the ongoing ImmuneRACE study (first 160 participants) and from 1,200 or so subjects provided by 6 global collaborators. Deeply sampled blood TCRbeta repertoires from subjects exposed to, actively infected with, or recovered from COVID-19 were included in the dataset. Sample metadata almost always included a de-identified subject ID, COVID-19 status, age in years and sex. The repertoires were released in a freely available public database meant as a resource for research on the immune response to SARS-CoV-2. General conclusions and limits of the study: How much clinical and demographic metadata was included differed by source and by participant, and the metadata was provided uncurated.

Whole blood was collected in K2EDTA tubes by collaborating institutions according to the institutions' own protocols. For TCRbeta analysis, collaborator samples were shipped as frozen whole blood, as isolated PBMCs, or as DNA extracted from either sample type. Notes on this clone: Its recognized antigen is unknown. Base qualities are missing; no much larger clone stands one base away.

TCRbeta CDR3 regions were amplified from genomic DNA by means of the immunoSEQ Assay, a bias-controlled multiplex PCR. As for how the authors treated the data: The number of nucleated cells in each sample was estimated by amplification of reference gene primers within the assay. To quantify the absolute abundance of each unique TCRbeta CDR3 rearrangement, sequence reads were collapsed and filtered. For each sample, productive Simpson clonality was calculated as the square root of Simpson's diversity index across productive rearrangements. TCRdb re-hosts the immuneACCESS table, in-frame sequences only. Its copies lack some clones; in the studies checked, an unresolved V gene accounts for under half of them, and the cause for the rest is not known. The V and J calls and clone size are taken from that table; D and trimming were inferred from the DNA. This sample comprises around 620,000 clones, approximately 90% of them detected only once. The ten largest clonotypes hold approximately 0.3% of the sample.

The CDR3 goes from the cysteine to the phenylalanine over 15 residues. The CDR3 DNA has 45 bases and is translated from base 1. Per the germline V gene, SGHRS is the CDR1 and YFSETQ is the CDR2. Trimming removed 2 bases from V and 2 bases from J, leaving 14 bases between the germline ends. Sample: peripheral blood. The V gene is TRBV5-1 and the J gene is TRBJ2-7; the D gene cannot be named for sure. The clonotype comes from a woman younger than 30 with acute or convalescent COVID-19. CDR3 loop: CASSFGSADTYEQYF. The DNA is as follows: TGCGCCAGCAGCTTCGGATCGGCAGACACCTACGAGCAGTACTTC. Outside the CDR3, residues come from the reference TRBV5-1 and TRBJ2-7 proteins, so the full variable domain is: KAGVTQTPRYLIKTRGQQVTLSCSPISGHRSVSWYQQTPGQGLQFLFEYFSETQRNKGNFPGRFSGRQFSNSRSEMNVSTLELGDSALYLCASSFGSADTYEQYFGPGTRLTVT.